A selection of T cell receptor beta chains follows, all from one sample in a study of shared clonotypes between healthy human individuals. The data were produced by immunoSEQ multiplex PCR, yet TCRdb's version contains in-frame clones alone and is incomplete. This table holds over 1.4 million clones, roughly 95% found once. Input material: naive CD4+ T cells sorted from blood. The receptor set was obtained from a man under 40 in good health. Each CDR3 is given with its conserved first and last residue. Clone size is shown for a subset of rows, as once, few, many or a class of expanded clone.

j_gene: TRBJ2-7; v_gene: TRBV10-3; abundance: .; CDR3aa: CAILSQGISEQYF
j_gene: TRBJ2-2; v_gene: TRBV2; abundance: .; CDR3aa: CASKEGLTGELFF
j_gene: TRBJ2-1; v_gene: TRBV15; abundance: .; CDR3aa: CATSRDKLAGDNEQFF
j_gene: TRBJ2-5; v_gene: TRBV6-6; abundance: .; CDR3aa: CASSRGAGETQYF
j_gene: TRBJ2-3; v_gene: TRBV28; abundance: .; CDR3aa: CASTQAGGEFSDTQYF
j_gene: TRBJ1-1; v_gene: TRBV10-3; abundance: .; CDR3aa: CATGRGAEAFF
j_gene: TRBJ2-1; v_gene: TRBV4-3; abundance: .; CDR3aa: CASSQALLKENEQFF
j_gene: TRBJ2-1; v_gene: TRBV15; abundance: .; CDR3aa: CATSRALGPRSLLNEQFF
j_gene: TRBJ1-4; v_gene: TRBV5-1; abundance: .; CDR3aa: CASSLDPLGVANEKLFF
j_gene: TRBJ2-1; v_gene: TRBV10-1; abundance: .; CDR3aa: CASNQPGQREQFF
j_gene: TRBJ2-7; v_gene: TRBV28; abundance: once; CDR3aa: CASSLVGHRNSYEQYF
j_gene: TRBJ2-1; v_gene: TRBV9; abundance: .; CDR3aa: CASRVPYNEQFF
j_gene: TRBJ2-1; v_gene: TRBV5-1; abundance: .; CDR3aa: CASSLGLLAGVNEQFF
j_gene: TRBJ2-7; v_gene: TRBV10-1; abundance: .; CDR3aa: CASSLTSGIGDEQYF
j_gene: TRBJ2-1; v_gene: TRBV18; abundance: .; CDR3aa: CASSPSGGYNEQFF
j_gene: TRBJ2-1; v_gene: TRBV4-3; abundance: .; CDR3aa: CASSQGLAASSYNEQFF
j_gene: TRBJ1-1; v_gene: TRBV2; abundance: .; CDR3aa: CASRTGGFVAFF
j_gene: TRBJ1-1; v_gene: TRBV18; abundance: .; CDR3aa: CASSPKRKTEAFF
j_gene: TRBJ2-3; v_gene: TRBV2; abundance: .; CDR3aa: CASRPGIAGATDTQYF
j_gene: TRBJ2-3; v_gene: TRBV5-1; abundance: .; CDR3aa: CASSSNRGYGYTQYF
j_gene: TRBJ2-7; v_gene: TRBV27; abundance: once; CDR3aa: CASSLWGPTAYEQYF
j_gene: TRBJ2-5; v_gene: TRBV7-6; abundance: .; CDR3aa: CASSLALTGPQETQYF
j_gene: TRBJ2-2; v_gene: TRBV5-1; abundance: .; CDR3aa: CASSFAAKNTGELFF
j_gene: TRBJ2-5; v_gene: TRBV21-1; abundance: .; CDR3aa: CASSGNADPGQGLRETQYF
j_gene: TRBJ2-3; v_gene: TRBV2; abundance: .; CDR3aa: CASNEVGAPKYF
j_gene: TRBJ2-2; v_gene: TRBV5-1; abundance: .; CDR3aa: CASSLIVGGSFTGELFF
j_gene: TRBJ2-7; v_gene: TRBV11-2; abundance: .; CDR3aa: CASSFIQGEQYF
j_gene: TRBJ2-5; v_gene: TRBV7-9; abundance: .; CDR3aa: CASSSQGLQETQYF
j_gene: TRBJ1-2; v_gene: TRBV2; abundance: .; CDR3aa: CASRGALTNYGYTF
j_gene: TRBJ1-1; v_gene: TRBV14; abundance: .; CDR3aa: CASSHTGGTAFF
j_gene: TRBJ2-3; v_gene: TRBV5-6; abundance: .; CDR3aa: CASSLWGTGLSSTDTQYF
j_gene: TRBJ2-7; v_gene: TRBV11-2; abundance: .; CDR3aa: CASSPSGLAGGGEQYF
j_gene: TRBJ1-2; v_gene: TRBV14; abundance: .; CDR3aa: CASSPLGENYGYTF
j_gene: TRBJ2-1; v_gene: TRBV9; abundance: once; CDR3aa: CASSVASAYNEQFF
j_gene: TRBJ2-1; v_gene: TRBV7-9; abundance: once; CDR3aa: CASSAFPSGLREDEQFF
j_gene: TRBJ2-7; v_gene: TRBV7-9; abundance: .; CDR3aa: CASSLDGTGIDEQYF
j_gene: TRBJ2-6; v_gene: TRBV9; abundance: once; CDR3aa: CASSASGANVLTF
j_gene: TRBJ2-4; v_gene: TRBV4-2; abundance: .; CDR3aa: CASSSDGAKNIQYF
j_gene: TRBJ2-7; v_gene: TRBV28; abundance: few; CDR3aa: CASSSNPDEQYF
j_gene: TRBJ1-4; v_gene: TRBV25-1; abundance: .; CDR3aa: CASSVAGSEKLFF
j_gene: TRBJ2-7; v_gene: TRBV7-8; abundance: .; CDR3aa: CASSLVRSGRAYEQYF
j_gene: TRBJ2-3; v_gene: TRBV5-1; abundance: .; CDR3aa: CASSFKQGTDTQYF
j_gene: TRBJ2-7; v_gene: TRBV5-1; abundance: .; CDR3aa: CASSLTPMNEQYF